The clone carrying this T cell receptor beta chain has a handful of counts. For TCRbeta, the library was prepared with unique molecular identifiers. MiXCR, applied by TCRdb to the PCR reads, yields one record per CDR3 protein. The sample yields 200,000 to 300,000 distinct CDR3 sequences, around 12% seen once. The data are from a study of T-cell reconstitution after alpha-beta-depleted transplantation in children. J lost 4 bases, V lost 6 bases, and 3 bases had no gene match. The CDR3 extends over 13 amino acids. Germline CDR1 and CDR2: MNHEY and SMNVEV (reference sequence). The sequencing here drew on PBMCs from the stem cell graft donor, taken from the stem cell graft. This chain uses TRBV27 with TRBJ1-5, with 7 nucleotides matching TRBD1. The sequence was obtained from a human donor who donated a stem cell graft to a child with acute lymphoblastic leukemia. CDR3: CASRGQSNQPQHF. The CDR3 nucleotides are TGTGCCAGCAGGGGACAGTCGAATCAGCCCCAGCATTTT.